The clone carrying this T cell receptor beta chain was recorded once. The V end lost 0 bases, the J end lost 7 bases, and 13 bases lay between the germline ends. The CDR3 extends over 15 amino acids. The germline V gene has CDR1 MNHEY and CDR2 SVGAGI. The data originate from a study of blood T cell repertoires in COVID-19. Overall study context: The samples span acute and convalescent COVID-19 from the United States, Italy and Spain. T cells, B-cell-depleted T cells, or PBMCs provided the cDNA or gDNA that served as material.

Authors' processing steps: Cell counts per sample came from amplifying reference gene primers. Generated by immunoSEQ multiplex PCR, the TCRdb table keeps only in-frame clones and is missing some. V and J calls and clone size are given by that table; D and trimming were obtained from the DNA. The sample contains 90,000 to 140,000 clones, around 81% of which appear only once. The sequence derives from an elderly man with acute or convalescent COVID-19. The gene calls are TRBV6-5 and TRBJ2-1, with D unresolved. Sequencing was done on a sample of peripheral blood. The CDR3 DNA reads as TGTGCCAGCAGTTACTCGAAAGAACCGGTAAATGAGCAGTTCTTC. Amino acids: CASSYSKEPVNEQFF.